The entry below describes one TCR beta chain. The data were produced by immunoSEQ multiplex PCR, yet TCRdb's version contains in-frame clones alone and is incomplete. The sample includes 350,000 to 450,000 clones, about 85% seen only once; the top ten take around 3.3%. The V gene's germline CDR1 is SGHVS and CDR2 FQNEAQ. CDR3 length: 13 residues. The germline V and J ends were trimmed by 1 base and 5 bases, with 6 bases remaining between them. Described treatment: over 15 received Ad26.COV2.S at low or high dose, single or two shots; about 5 received placebo; per-sample allocation not given. The investigators took samples on day 63 after the first vaccine or placebo injection. Boston hosted the donor, who was an adult aged 18-55 years. This sample is drawn from a study of Ad26.COV2.S vaccination and SARS-CoV-2 variants.

This TCR was sampled from a person between 18 and 65 years old who received the Ad26.COV2.S COVID-19 vaccine or a placebo. The sample here was peripheral blood, taken in a trial of Ad26.COV2.S vaccine versus placebo. V is TRBV7-8 and J is TRBJ1-5; unclear D gene. CDR3 in DNA: TGTGCCAGCAGCTTAGTGGAGGATCAGCCCCAGCATTTT. Translated, it gives CASSLVEDQPQHF.